This T cell receptor (beta chain) emerged from a study of blood T cell repertoires in COVID-19. This table comes from immunoSEQ multiplex PCR, and its TCRdb copy is limited to in-frame clones, with some not included. The sample consists of 40,000 to 55,000 clones, roughly 90% of them appearing once. There are 16 residues in the CDR3. Germline V gene lookup returns CDR1 SGHTA and CDR2 FQGNSA. Trimming pared 0 bases from V and 0 bases from J, leaving 12 bases between. The clonotype comes from a human donor in a cohort sampled during active COVID-19. Sequencing was performed on peripheral blood. V gene TRBV7-2 combines with J gene TRBJ2-7, with D uncertain. The CDR3 reads CASSLAGSSSSYEQYF. The CDR3 DNA is TGTGCCAGCAGCTTAGCCGGTTCTTCTAGCTCCTACGAGCAGTACTTC. Full variable domain (outside the CDR3, taken from reference TRBV7-2 and TRBJ2-7): GAGVSQSPSNKVTEKGKDVELRCDPISGHTALYWYRQSLGQGLEFLIYFQGNSAPDKSGLPSDRFSAERTGGSVSTLTIQRTQQEDSAVYLCASSLAGSSSSYEQYFGPGTRLTVT.